This TCR beta chain came from a study of PD-L1 blockade in urothelial cancer. The wider study: After treatment start, blood was analyzed at 3 weeks (second dose) and at 6 weeks. Blood gave a median around 140,000 T cells.

As to time point: peripheral blood 6 weeks after treatment start. Patients' cancers were locally advanced or metastatic urothelial carcinomas. V was clipped by 5 bases and J by 3 bases; unmatched bases: 7. In germline, CDR1 is MNHEY, CDR2 SVGAGI. This CDR3 comprises 15 residues. The table came from immunoSEQ multiplex PCR; TCRdb's copy has only in-frame clones and leaves some out. The table has about 120,000 clones, more than 75% seen once. The sequences come from PBMCs, collected around atezolizumab (anti-PD-L1) treatment. This rearrangement joins TRBV6-5 to TRBJ2-1; 7 bases map to TRBD2. This TCR was sampled from a man in his forties or fifties with urothelial cancer. The CDR3 is CASSLTSVYYNEQFF. The CDR3, as DNA: TGTGCCAGCAGTCTAACTAGCGTATACTACAATGAGCAGTTCTTC.